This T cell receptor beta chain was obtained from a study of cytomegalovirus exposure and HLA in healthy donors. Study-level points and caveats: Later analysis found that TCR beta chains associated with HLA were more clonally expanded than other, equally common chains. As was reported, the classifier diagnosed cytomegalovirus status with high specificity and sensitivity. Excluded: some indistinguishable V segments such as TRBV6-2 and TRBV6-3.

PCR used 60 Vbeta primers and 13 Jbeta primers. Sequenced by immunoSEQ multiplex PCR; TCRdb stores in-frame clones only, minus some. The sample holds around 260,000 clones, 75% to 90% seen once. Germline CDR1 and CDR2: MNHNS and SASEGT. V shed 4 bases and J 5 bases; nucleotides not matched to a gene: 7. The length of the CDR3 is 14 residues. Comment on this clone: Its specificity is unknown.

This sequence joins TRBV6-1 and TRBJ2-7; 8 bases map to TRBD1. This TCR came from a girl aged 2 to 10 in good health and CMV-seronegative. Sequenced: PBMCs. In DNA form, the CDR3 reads TGTGCCAGCAGTGTAGGACAGGGCCCCAACGAGCAGTACTTC. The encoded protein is CASSVGQGPNEQYF.